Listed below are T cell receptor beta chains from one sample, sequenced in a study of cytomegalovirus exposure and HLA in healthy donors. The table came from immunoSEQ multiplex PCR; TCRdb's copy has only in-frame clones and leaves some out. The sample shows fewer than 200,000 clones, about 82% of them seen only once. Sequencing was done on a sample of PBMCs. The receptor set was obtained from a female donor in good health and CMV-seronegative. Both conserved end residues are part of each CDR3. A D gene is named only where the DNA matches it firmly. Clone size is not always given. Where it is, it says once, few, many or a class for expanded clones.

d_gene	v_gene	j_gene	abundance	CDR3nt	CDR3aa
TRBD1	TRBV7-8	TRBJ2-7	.	TGTGCCAGCAGGTGGGGGACAGGTCCCTACGAGCAGTACTTC	CASRWGTGPYEQYF
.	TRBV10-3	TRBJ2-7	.	TGTGCCATCAGGCCCTCGGCGGGGATTCCCACAAGGCATCAGTACTTC	CAIRPSAGIPTRHQYF
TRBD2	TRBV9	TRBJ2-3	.	TGTGCCAGCAGCGTAGGGGGGACTAGACGTAGCACAGATACGCAGTATTTT	CASSVGGTRRSTDTQYF
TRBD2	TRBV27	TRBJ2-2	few	TGTGCCAGCACCCCTTTAGTGGCGGGGGGAACCGGGGAGCTGTTTTTT	CASTPLVAGGTGELFF
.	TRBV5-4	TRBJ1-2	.	TGTGCCAGCAGCCCTGGGGCCAGGGTGAGTGGCTACACCTTC	CASSPGARVSGYTF
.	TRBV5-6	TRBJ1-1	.	TGTGCCAGCAGCTTGGTACGGACAGAAGCTTTCTTT	CASSLVRTEAFF
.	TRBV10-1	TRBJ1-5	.	TGCGCCAGCTTGAGGTGGCCTCCCGGCAATCAGCCCCAGCATTTT	CASLRWPPGNQPQHF
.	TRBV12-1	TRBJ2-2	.	TGTGCCAGCAGCAAGGACAGGAACTTCGAAAACACCGGGGAGCTGTTTTTT	CASSKDRNFENTGELFF
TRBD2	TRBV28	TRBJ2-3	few	TGTGCCAGCAGTTTAGGACTTCTAGCGGGATTCACAGATACGCAGTATTTT	CASSLGLLAGFTDTQYF
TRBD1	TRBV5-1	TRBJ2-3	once	TGCGCCAGCAGCTCGACAGGGGGCATAACAGATACGCAGTATTTT	CASSSTGGITDTQYF
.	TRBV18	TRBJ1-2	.	TGTGCCAGCTCACCGGGGGGTCAGGGTAGCTATGGCTACACCTTC	CASSPGGQGSYGYTF
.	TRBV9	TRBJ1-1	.	TGTGCCAGCAGCGTAGCTCCAGGAATGAACACTGAAGCTTTCTTT	CASSVAPGMNTEAFF
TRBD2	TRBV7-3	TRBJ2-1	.	TGTGCCAGCAGCAAACTAGCGGGGGGGCGGAATGAGCAGTTCTTC	CASSKLAGGRNEQFF
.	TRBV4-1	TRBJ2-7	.	TGCGCCAGCAGCCAAGAGCAGGGGGGATCCTACGAGCAGTACTTC	CASSQEQGGSYEQYF
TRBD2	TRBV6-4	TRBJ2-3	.	TGTGCCAGCAGTGGCCTAGCGGGGGGCACCACAGATACGCAGTATTTT	CASSGLAGGTTDTQYF
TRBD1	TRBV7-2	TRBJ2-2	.	TGTGCCAGCAGCTTCCAGACAGGGAAGGCCGGGGAGCTGTTTTTT	CASSFQTGKAGELFF
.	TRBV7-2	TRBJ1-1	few	TGTGCCAGCAGCTCTCTAAGCAGGACAGAAGCTTTCTTT	CASSSLSRTEAFF
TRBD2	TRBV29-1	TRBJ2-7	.	TGCAGCGTTGAAGATCGGAGGGCTAGCGGTCTCTACGGGCAGTACTTC	CSVEDRRASGLYGQYF
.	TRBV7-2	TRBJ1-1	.	TGTGCCAGCAGCTTCCGCGGGGCTGAAGCTTTCTTT	CASSFRGAEAFF
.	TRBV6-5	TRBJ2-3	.	TGTGCCAGCAGTTACCCCCCCGGGAGTCAGTATTTT	CASSYPPGSQYF
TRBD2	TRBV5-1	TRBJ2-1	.	TGCGCCAGCAGCTCCACACGGGAAGGGACTAGCGGGGGGACTAGCTCCTACAATGAGCAGTTCTTC	CASSSTREGTSGGTSSYNEQFF
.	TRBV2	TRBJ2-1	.	TGTGCCAGCACTCCCTACGATGAGCAGTTCTTC	CASTPYDEQFF
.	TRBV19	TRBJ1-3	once	TGTGCCACCCCCCCTGACAGTTATGCGTTCTCTGGAAACACCATATATTTT	CATPPDSYAFSGNTIYF
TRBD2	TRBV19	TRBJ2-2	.	TGTGCCAGTAGTATAGGGGCTAGCGGGGTCTTCTCGAACACCGGGGAGCTGTTTTTT	CASSIGASGVFSNTGELFF
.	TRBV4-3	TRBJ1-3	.	TGCGCCAGCAGCCAAGATTCGGAGGGAACGCGCACCATATATTTT	CASSQDSEGTRTIYF
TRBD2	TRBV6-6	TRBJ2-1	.	TGTGCCAGCAGTTCTGCGGGAGGGCTGTCAACCCATGAGCAGTTCTTC	CASSSAGGLSTHEQFF
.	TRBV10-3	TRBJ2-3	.	TGTGCCATCAGTGCCACGAGAGGGACACTTACAGATACGCAGTATTTT	CAISATRGTLTDTQYF
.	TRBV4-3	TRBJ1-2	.	TGCGCCAGCAGCCAAGAGGGGGGGCGTGGGGGCTACACCTTC	CASSQEGGRGGYTF
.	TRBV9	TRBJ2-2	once	TGTGCCAGCAGCGCCGCGACGAACACCGGGGAGCTGTTTTTT	CASSAATNTGELFF
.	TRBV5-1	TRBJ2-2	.	TGCGCCAGTACCCCCCGGACACATAACACCGGGGAGCTGTTTTTT	CASTPRTHNTGELFF
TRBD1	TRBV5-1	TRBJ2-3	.	TGCGCCAGCAGCCGGACAGGGGGGGATACAGATACGCAGTATTTT	CASSRTGGDTDTQYF
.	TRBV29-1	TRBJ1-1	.	TGCAGCGTTCTCGATGTACAGGCTGAAGCTTTCTTT	CSVLDVQAEAFF
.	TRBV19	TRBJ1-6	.	TGTGCCAGTAGTATGGGGAACAGGGCGAATTCACCCCTCCACTTT	CASSMGNRANSPLHF
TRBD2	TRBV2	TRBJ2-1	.	TGTGCCAGCAGCGCTAGCGGGAGAAATGAGCAGTTCTTC	CASSASGRNEQFF
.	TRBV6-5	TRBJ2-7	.	TGTGCCAGCAGGACCCCAGGGGTTTCGGAGCAGTACTTC	CASRTPGVSEQYF
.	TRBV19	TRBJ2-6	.	TGTGCCAGCAGACCAGGGGAGGCCAACGTCCTGACTTTC	CASRPGEANVLTF
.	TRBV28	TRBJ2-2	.	TGTGCCAGTTGGTCAACTGTCCGGGAGCTGTTTTTT	CASWSTVRELFF
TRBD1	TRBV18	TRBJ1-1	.	TGTGCCAGCTCACCCCGGACAGGGACGGCTGAAGCTTTCTTT	CASSPRTGTAEAFF
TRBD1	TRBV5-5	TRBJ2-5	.	TGTGCCAGCAGCTTGGTACTGACAGGGTTAGCTGAGACCCAGTACTTC	CASSLVLTGLAETQYF
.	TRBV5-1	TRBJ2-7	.	TGCGCCAGCAGCGTCCTACCTCAGGGGGGCTGGGACGAGCAGTACTTC	CASSVLPQGGWDEQYF
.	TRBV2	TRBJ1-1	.	TGTGCCAGCAGTGTCGGACGGGGGACGACTGAAGCTTTCTTT	CASSVGRGTTEAFF
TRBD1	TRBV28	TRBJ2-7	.	TGTGCCAGCAGTTTCCCTACCGGACAGGGTGTCTACGAGCAGTACTTC	CASSFPTGQGVYEQYF
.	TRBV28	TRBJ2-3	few	TGTGCCAGCAGCCCGACACTAGGGAACACGCAGTATTTT	CASSPTLGNTQYF
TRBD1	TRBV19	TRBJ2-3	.	TGTGCCAGTAGTGCCGCCCCCGGGACAGGGGATACAGATACGCAGTATTTT	CASSAAPGTGDTDTQYF
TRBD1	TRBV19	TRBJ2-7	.	TGTGCCAGTAGTATAGGACAGGGCAGCGGCGAGCAGTACTTC	CASSIGQGSGEQYF
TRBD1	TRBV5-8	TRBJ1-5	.	TGTGCCAGCAGCCTCCGACAGGGGGCCTCCAATCAGCCCCAGCATTTT	CASSLRQGASNQPQHF
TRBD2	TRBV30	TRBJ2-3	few	TGTGCCTGGAAGTACAGCGGGAGTTTTTACACAGATACGCAGTATTTT	CAWKYSGSFYTDTQYF
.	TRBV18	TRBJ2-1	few	TGTGCCAGCTCACCAGAGGTACAGGGTGGGTTCTTC	CASSPEVQGGFF
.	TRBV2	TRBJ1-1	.	TGTGCCAGCAGTGAAGACCCGCAGGGGATGAACACTGAAGCTTTCTTT	CASSEDPQGMNTEAFF